These 5 T cell receptor beta chains came from one sample sequenced in a study of blood T cell repertoires in COVID-19. Assay used: immunoSEQ multiplex PCR; TCRdb lists only in-frame clones, some missing. The table includes about 250,000 clones, approximately 90% detected once. The source material was peripheral blood. The receptors were gathered from a woman aged 25-40 years with active or convalescent COVID-19.

The V gene is TRBV29-1, the J gene TRBJ2-2; tentative D call: TRBD1 (6 bases). V was pared by 4 bases and J by 1 base, with 13 bases between. CDR3 size: 15 residues. In germline, CDR1 is SQVTM, CDR2 ANQGSEA. CDR3 sequence reads: CSVGTGTWNTGELFF. The DNA of the CDR3 is TGCAGCGTTGGTACAGGGACATGGAACACCGGGGAGCTGTTTTTT.

This chain joins TRBV5-1 and TRBJ2-7; 7 bases line up with TRBD1. The CDR3 consists of 15 residues. Germline V gene data show CDR1 as SGHRS and CDR2 as YFSETQ. Losses at the gene ends were 7 bases for V and 1 base for J; bases not matched to a gene: 11. Here the CDR3 DNA reads TGCGCCAGCGCCACCGAGGGGGCCCTTTCCTACGAGCAGTACTTC. It specifies CASATEGALSYEQYF.

The rearrangement uses TRBV9 and TRBJ1-2, with 10 nucleotides matching TRBD1. The CDR3 is 15 amino acids. J was trimmed by 4 bases and V by 3 bases; bases with no gene match: 6. Germline lookup yields CDR1 SGDLS and CDR2 YYNGEE. The CDR3 region is CASSETGGEGYGYTF. The CDR3 DNA sequence: TGTGCCAGCAGCGAGACAGGGGGCGAAGGCTATGGCTACACCTTC. The full variable domain, rest sourced from reference TRBV9 and TRBJ1-2, is DSGVTQTPKHLITATGQRVTLRCSPRSGDLSVYWYQQSLDQGLQFLIQYYNGEERAKGNILERFSAQQFPDLHSELNLSSLELGDSALYFCASSETGGEGYGYTFGSGTRLTVV.

J is TRBJ2-4 and V is TRBV3-1 (or the pseudogene TRBV3-2); 14 bases line up with TRBD2. CDR3 length: 18 amino acids. The ends lost 3 bases at V and 0 bases at J; junction bases unmatched: 4. Germline V gene lookup returns CDR1 LGHDT and CDR2 YNNKEL (reference sequence). DNA of the CDR3: TGTGCCAGCAGCCAGACTAGCGGGGGGGTCCTAGCCAAAAACATTCAGTACTTC. This translates into CASSQTSGGVLAKNIQYF.

The chain couples TRBV4-1 to TRBJ2-3, with 9 positions matching TRBD2. The junction had 5 bases not matched to a gene; V was cut back by 4 bases and J by 3 bases. The CDR3 has 15 residues. Germline V lookup: CDR1 MGHRA, CDR2 YSYEKL. The CDR3 spells CASSLTGLATDTQYF. The CDR3 nucleotides read TGCGCCAGCAGCCTGACGGGACTAGCAACAGATACGCAGTATTTT.